This TCR beta chain originates from a study of T cell repertoires in cytomegalovirus infection. Study-level findings and limits: Clonotype analysis showed dominance of the ex vivo response by HLA-C-restricted CMV-specific TCR beta clonotypes.

TCRdb reanalysed the reads using MiXCR and keeps one entry per CDR3 protein. The data contain about 310,000 distinct CDR3 sequences, around 9.1% of them singletons. Losses at the gene ends were 6 bases for V and 12 bases for J; bases not matched to a gene: 11. This CDR3 comprises 14 residues. Germline lookup yields CDR1 MNHEY and CDR2 SVGAGI. This clonotype occurred many times. The antigen remains unidentified. This clonotype originated in a human donor in good health (CMV status not recorded). Some clones in this sample may be carry-over from other donors' samples. Sequencing was carried out using PBMCs. The J gene is TRBJ2-1, the V gene TRBV6-5; TRBD2 agrees at 10 bases. The CDR3 DNA sequence: TGTGCCAGCAGGCTAGCGGGAGCTAGCCTAGGGCAGTTCTTC. Translation gives CASRLAGASLGQFF.